The subject of this entry is one T cell receptor (beta chain). What it binds is not known. The data belong to a study of identical twins. General study results and limits: Weaker excess twin sharing was seen among beta out-of-frame sequences. Zero-insertion analyses might be partly confounded by invariant T cells like MAIT and iNKT. Clonotypes of the beta chain that were abundant in cord blood carried fewer insertions (memory repertoires showed none).

One entry per CDR3 protein, called by TCRdb with MiXCR from the 5' RACE reads. The profile shows 690,000 or so distinct CDR3 sequences, around 5.7% of them singletons. Healthy Caucasians alone served as donors. The TCR sequence derives from a man between 18 and 35 years old in good health. The sequenced material came from naive T cells sorted from blood.

The CDR3 DNA is TGTGCCAGCAGCATCCAGGGCGAAGAGACCCAGTACTTC. Translating it yields CASSIQGEETQYF. The chain carries TRBV3-1 and TRBJ2-5, with D possibly TRBD1 on 5 matching bases. The CDR3 length is 13 residues. From germline, CDR1 is LGHDT and CDR2 YNNKEL (reference sequence). V lost 5 bases and J 3 bases, leaving 10 bases between the germline ends.